Following are 2 T cell receptor beta chains from one sample sequenced in a study of blood T cell repertoires in COVID-19. The repertoire was sequenced with immunoSEQ multiplex PCR; TCRdb's copy has only in-frame clones and lacks some. The sample yields about 150,000 clones, 85% to 90% seen once. Source material: peripheral blood. The source is a woman between 40 and 50 years old with acute or convalescent COVID-19.

Written as DNA, the CDR3 is TGTGCCGTAGGACGGGGTCTTGTTCCCTACGAGCAGTACTTC. Translated, it gives CAVGRGLVPYEQYF. This chain connects TRBV7-6 to TRBJ2-7; D may be TRBD2 (5 bases). Trimming stripped 11 bases from V and 2 bases from J, with 19 bases between. This CDR3 comprises 14 residues. CDR1 is SGHVS, CDR2 FNYEAQ, per germline.

The CDR3 nucleotides are TGTGCCAGCAGCCAATCGCTAGCGGGAGAGAGTTCAGATACGCAGTATTTT. Its translation is CASSQSLAGESSDTQYF. The rearrangement links TRBV3-1 (or the pseudogene TRBV3-2) to TRBJ2-3; TRBD2 matches at 10 bases. CDR1 is LGHDT and CDR2 is YNNKEL in the germline V gene (reference sequence). V was clipped by 2 bases and J by 4 bases; unmatched bases: 9. This CDR3 comprises 17 residues.